This is a list of T cell receptor beta chains from one sample in a study of identifying expanded T cells in peripheral blood. The method was immunoSEQ multiplex PCR; TCRdb's version includes in-frame clones alone and lacks a portion of them. Seen here are 51,000 or so clones, approximately 79% observed once, and the top ten hold roughly 15%. The sequenced sample was blood. These TCRs come from a person aged 18 to 70 in good health. Each CDR3 is given with its conserved first and last residue. The order of the fields is V gene, J gene, clone size, D gene, CDR3 DNA, CDR3 protein. The D gene is left open where the match is weak. Size tells how often a clone was seen (once, few, many) or the class of an expanded clone, and some rows leave it out.

>TRBV4-1|TRBJ1-6|-|-
TGCGCCAGCAGCCAAGACGGGAATTCCTATAATTCACCCCTCCACTTT
CASSQDGNSYNSPLHF
>TRBV6-5|TRBJ1-2|-|-
TGTGCCAGCGGTCGGACCTACGGCTACACCTTC
CASGRTYGYTF
>TRBV6-6|TRBJ2-2|-|TRBD2
TGTGCCAGCAGTTACGCTGGCGGGAGCACCGGGGAGCTGTTTTTT
CASSYAGGSTGELFF
>TRBV9|TRBJ2-5|-|TRBD1
TGTGCCAGCAGCGGAACAGGGGGCGCGGAAGAGACCCAGTACTTC
CASSGTGGAEETQYF
>TRBV7-6|TRBJ2-1|-|-
TGTGCCAGCAGCTTGGCTTCAGGGGTGGGTCTCAATGAGCAGTTCTTC
CASSLASGVGLNEQFF
>TRBV5-1|TRBJ1-2|once|TRBD1
TGCGCCAGCAGCTTGGGCGGGACAGGAAACTATGGCTACACCTTC
CASSLGGTGNYGYTF
>TRBV14|TRBJ2-1|-|TRBD2
TGTGCCAGCGGACTAGCGCACCCCGGGGGGGAGCAGTTCTTC
CASGLAHPGGEQFF
>TRBV30|TRBJ1-3|-|TRBD1
TGTGCCTGGAATCTAGGACAGGGACCTGGAAACACCATATATTTT
CAWNLGQGPGNTIYF
>TRBV2|TRBJ2-5|-|-
TGTGCCAGCAGTGAAGGTTGGAGTCAAGAGACCCAGTACTTC
CASSEGWSQETQYF
>TRBV2|TRBJ2-5|-|-
TGTGCCAGCAGTTTCCAAGAGACCCAGTACTTC
CASSFQETQYF
>TRBV7-9|TRBJ2-5|-|TRBD2
TGTGCCAGCAGCTCCGGGGTAGCGGGGGGGCCGAAGACCCAGTACTTC
CASSSGVAGGPKTQYF
>TRBV19|TRBJ1-1|few|-
TGTGCCAGTAGTTCATACAGGGAAAACACTGAAGCTTTCTTT
CASSSYRENTEAFF
>TRBV5-1|TRBJ2-1|-|TRBD2
TGCGCCAGCAGCTTGGGGACTAGCGGGGGAGCAGATGAGCAGTTCTTC
CASSLGTSGGADEQFF
>TRBV5-8|TRBJ2-7|once|TRBD2
TGTGCCAGCAGCTTGAATGTTCTTTCGGGAGGGCGCCCCTACGAGCAGTACTTC
CASSLNVLSGGRPYEQYF
>TRBV18|TRBJ2-5|-|-
TGTGCCAGCTCACGAGAGGGAGAGACCCAGTACTTC
CASSREGETQYF
>TRBV9|TRBJ2-7|-|-
TGTGCCAGCAGCGTAGACGACGGGCAGGGCTTTAACTACGAGCAGTACTTC
CASSVDDGQGFNYEQYF
>TRBV6-1|TRBJ1-1|-|-
TGTGCCAGCAGTTCCGACACCTACACTGAAGCTTTCTTT
CASSSDTYTEAFF
>TRBV6-1|TRBJ2-3|-|-
TGTGCCGGGAGGACGGTCACAGATACGCAGTATTTT
CAGRTVTDTQYF
>TRBV18|TRBJ2-1|-|TRBD2
TGTGCCAGCTCACTTAACCTAGCGGGAGGTTTAAGCTCCTACAATGAGCAGTTCTTC
CASSLNLAGGLSSYNEQFF
>TRBV11-2|TRBJ2-5|-|TRBD2
TGTGCCAGCAGCTTCTTGACTAGCCAGGAGACCCAGTACTTC
CASSFLTSQETQYF
>TRBV6-1|TRBJ2-4|-|-
TGTGCCAGCAGCAGACTAGTCGAGGGAAACATTCAGTACTTC
CASSRLVEGNIQYF
>TRBV10-2|TRBJ1-5|-|-
TGCGCCAGCAGTGAGTCCACGGGCAGGTATCATAGCAATCAGCCCCAGCATTTT
CASSESTGRYHSNQPQHF
>TRBV25-1|TRBJ2-2|-|TRBD1
TGTGCCAGCAAAAGACAGGGCCCTACGAACACCGGGGAGCTGTTTTTT
CASKRQGPTNTGELFF
>TRBV6-5|TRBJ1-6|few|TRBD1
TGTGCCAGCAGTTTGACGACAGGGAGGAATTCACCCCTCCACTTT
CASSLTTGRNSPLHF
>TRBV6-1|TRBJ1-4|-|TRBD1
TGTGCCAGCAGTGAGGGACAGGGGGCTGAAAAACTGTTTTTT
CASSEGQGAEKLFF
>TRBV5-5|TRBJ1-5|-|TRBD1
TGTGCCAGCAGCTTGGGTGTCAGAGGTGGGGGACAGGGGAGCAATCAGCCCCAGCATTTT
CASSLGVRGGGQGSNQPQHF